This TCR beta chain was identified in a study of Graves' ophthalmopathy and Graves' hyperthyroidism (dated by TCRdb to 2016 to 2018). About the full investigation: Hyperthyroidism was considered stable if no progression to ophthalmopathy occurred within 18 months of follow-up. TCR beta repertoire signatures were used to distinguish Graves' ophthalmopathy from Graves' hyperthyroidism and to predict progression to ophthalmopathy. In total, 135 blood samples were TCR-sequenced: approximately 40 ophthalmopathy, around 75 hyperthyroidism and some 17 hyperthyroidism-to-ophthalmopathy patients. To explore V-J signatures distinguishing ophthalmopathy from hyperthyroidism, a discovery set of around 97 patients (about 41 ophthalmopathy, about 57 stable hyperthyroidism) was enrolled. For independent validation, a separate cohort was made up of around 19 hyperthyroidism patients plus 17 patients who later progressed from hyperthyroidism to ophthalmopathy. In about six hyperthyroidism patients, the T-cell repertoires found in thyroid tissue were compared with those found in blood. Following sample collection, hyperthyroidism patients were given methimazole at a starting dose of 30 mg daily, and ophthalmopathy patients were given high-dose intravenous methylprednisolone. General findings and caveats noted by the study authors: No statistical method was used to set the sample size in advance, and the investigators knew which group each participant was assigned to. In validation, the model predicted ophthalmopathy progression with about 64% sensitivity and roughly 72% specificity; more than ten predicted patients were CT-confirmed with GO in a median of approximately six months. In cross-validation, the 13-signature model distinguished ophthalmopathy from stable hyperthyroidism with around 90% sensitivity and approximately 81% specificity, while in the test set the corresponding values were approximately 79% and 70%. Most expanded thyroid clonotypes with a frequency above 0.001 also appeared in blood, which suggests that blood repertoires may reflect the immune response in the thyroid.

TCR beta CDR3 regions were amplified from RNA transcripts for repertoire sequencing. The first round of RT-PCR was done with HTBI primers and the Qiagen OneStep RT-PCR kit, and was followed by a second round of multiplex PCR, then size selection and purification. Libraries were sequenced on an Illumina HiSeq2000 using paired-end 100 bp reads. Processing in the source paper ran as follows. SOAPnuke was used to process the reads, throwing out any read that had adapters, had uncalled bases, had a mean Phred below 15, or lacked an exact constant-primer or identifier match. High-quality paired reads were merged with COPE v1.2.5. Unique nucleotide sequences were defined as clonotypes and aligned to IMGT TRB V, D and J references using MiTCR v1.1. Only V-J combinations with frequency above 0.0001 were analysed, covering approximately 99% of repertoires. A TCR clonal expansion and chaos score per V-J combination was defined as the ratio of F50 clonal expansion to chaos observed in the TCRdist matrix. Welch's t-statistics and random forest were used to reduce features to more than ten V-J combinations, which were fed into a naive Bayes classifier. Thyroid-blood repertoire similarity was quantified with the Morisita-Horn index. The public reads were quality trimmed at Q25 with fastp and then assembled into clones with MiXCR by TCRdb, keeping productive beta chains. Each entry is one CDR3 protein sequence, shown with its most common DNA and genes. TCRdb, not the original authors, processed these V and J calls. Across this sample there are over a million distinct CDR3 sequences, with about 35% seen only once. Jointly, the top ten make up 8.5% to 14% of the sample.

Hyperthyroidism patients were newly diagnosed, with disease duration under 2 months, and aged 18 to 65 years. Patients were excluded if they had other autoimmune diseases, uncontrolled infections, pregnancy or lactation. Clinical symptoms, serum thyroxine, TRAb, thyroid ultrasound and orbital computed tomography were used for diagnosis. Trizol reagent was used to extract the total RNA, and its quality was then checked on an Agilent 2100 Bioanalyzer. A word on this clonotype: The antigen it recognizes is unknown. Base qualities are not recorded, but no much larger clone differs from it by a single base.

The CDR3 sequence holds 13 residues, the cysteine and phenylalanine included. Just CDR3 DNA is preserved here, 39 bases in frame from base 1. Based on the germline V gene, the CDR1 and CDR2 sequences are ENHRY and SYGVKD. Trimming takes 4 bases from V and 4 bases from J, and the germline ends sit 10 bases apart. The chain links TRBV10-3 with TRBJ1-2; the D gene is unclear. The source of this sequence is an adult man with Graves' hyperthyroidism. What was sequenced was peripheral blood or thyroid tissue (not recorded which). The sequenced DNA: TGTGCCATCAGTGGGCAGGTGCCCTATGGCTACACCTTC. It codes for CAISGQVPYGYTF.